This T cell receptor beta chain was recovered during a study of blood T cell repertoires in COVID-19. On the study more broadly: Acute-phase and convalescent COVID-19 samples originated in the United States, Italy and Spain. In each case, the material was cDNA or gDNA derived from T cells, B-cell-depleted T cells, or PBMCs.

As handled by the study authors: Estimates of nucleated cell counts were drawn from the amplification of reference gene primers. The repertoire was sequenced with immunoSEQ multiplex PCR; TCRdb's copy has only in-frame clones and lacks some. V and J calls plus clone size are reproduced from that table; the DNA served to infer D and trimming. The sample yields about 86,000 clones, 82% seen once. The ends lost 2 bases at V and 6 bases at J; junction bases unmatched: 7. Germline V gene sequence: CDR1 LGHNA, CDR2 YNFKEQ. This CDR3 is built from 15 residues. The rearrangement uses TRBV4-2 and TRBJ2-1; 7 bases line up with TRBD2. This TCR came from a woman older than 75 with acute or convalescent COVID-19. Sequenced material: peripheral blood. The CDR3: CASSQLAETPNEQFF. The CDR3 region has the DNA TGTGCCAGCAGCCAACTAGCGGAGACACCCAATGAGCAGTTCTTC.